The clone carrying this T cell receptor (beta chain) was found a few times. Original handling: It was from reference gene primer amplification that nucleated cell counts were estimated. Profiled with immunoSEQ multiplex PCR; TCRdb holds only in-frame clones, not every one. That table gives V, J and clone size, and the DNA gave D and trimming. Among 60,000 or so clones listed, around two thirds were seen once. These data belong to a study of blood T cell repertoires in COVID-19. Whole-study context: COVID-19 samples collected from the United States, Italy and Spain covered acute and convalescent phases.

In assigning cohorts, the study relied on participant-reported clinical history. The CDR3 loop spans 12 amino acids. The V gene's germline CDR1 is SGHTA and CDR2 FQGNSA. The V segment lost 5 bases and the J segment 7 bases; nucleotides outside the gene matches: 4. The sequence came from a woman aged 60-75 years who had been exposed to COVID-19. The V and J genes are TRBV7-2 and TRBJ2-7; 8 bases align to TRBD2. What was sequenced was PBMCs or T cells enriched from blood (not recorded which). CDR3 in DNA: TGTGCCAGCAGCGGAAGCGGGAGAGAGCAGTACTTC. This codes for CASSGSGREQYF.